The rows below give T cell receptor beta chains drawn from one sample of a study of shared clonotypes between healthy human individuals. Data came from immunoSEQ multiplex PCR; TCRdb stores just in-frame clones and leaves some out. The sample lists about 1.5 million clones, 98% seen once, with less than 0.55% in the top ten. The sequenced sample was naive CD4+ T cells sorted from blood. Every receptor here comes from a man younger than 40 in good health. The CDR3 runs from the conserved cysteine through the conserved F or W. D genes are given only for firm matches. Clone size, where shown, is once, few, many, or a class for clones that have expanded.

d_call	v_call	clone_size	j_call	cdr3_nt	cdr3_aa
-	TRBV7-2	-	TRBJ2-7	TGTGCCAGCAGCTCACGAGATGGGACCTACGAGCAGTACTTC	CASSSRDGTYEQYF
-	TRBV12-5	-	TRBJ2-1	TGTGCTAGTGGTTTGATCCTAAGTGCCCCACGGACTTCCACCCACAATGAGCAGTTCTTC	CASGLILSAPRTSTHNEQFF
-	TRBV6-6	-	TRBJ2-1	TGTGCCAGCAGTTACTCGGAGAACAATGAGCAGTTCTTC	CASSYSENNEQFF
-	TRBV12-5	once	TRBJ2-5	TGTGCTAGTGGTTTGTCGGGAACTGAGACCCAGTACTTC	CASGLSGTETQYF
TRBD1	TRBV19	-	TRBJ1-3	TGTGCCAGTAGTATACAGGGGGCTGGAAACACCATATATTTT	CASSIQGAGNTIYF
-	TRBV5-1	-	TRBJ2-5	TGCGCCAGCAGCTTGGCCTCCCTTGAGACCCAGTACTTC	CASSLASLETQYF
-	TRBV11-2	-	TRBJ2-7	TGTGCCAGCACCTACGCCGTTTTGAGAGAGCAGTACTTC	CASTYAVLREQYF
-	TRBV28	-	TRBJ2-7	TGTGCCAGCAGTTCTGGGACCTACGAGCAGTACTTC	CASSSGTYEQYF
-	TRBV7-6	-	TRBJ2-7	TGTGCCAGCAGCTTAGGAAGGTACGAGCAGTACTTC	CASSLGRYEQYF
TRBD2	TRBV9	-	TRBJ2-1	TGTGCCAGCAGCGTAGCAGCGGGAGGCCCACGAGAGCAGTTCTTC	CASSVAAGGPREQFF
TRBD1	TRBV5-6	-	TRBJ2-7	TGTGCCAGCAGCGTGAGGGGGCCTGACTCCTACGAGCAGTACTTC	CASSVRGPDSYEQYF
TRBD1	TRBV7-9	-	TRBJ2-7	TGTGCCAGCAGCTCGTTCCGGGACAGCATATTTTACGAGCAGTACTTC	CASSSFRDSIFYEQYF
-	TRBV29-1	-	TRBJ2-3	TGCAGCGTTGTAGGAGGGGAAGTAGATACGCAGTATTTT	CSVVGGEVDTQYF
-	TRBV5-4	-	TRBJ2-7	TGTGCCAGCAGCCAACCCAATAAATACGAGCAGTACTTC	CASSQPNKYEQYF
-	TRBV30	-	TRBJ1-3	TGTGCCTGGAGTATAAGCTCTGGAAACACCATATATTTT	CAWSISSGNTIYF
-	TRBV9	-	TRBJ2-7	TGTGCCAGCAGCGTAGCCTTCGGGGAGCAGTACTTC	CASSVAFGEQYF
TRBD2	TRBV7-6	-	TRBJ2-7	TGTGCCAGCAGCTTAGTTAGCGGGAGAGGCTCCTACGAGCAGTACTTC	CASSLVSGRGSYEQYF
TRBD1	TRBV29-1	-	TRBJ2-2	TGCAGCGTTGTAACAGGGGGCACCGGGGAGCTGTTTTTT	CSVVTGGTGELFF
-	TRBV4-3	-	TRBJ1-2	TGCGCCAGCAGCCAAGATCTCTTTCCGGTAAACTATGGCTACACCTTC	CASSQDLFPVNYGYTF
TRBD1	TRBV27	-	TRBJ2-7	TGTGCCAGCAGTTTATCAGGTCTGTGGGACAGAACCTACGAGCAGTACTTC	CASSLSGLWDRTYEQYF
TRBD1	TRBV6-5	-	TRBJ2-5	TGTGCCAGCGCAGGGACAGGGGGGACCCAGTACTTC	CASAGTGGTQYF
-	TRBV4-3	-	TRBJ2-1	TGCGCCAGCAGCCAATTGACCGGCGGTGAGCAGTTCTTC	CASSQLTGGEQFF
-	TRBV7-6	-	TRBJ1-2	TGTGCCAGCAGCCCCGCCGGGGTCGGCTACACCTTC	CASSPAGVGYTF
-	TRBV18	-	TRBJ2-2	TGTGCCAGCTCACCGCCAGGGTTTTCGGGCCTAGGGGAGCTGTTTTTT	CASSPPGFSGLGELFF
-	TRBV15	-	TRBJ2-7	TGTGCCACCAGCAGGGACGGCGACGGGGGAAGTAAGCAGTACTTC	CATSRDGDGGSKQYF
TRBD1	TRBV9	-	TRBJ2-5	TGTGCCAGCAGCGTAGATACAGGGGCCTCCCTAGAGACCCAGTACTTC	CASSVDTGASLETQYF
TRBD2	TRBV6-4	-	TRBJ2-1	TGTGCCAGCAGCCGCGGACTAGCGGGAGGGAGCTCCTACAATGAGCAGTTCTTC	CASSRGLAGGSSYNEQFF
TRBD2	TRBV6-6	-	TRBJ2-7	TGTGCCAGCAGGAATTTGGGGGAGGGCTCCTACGAGCAGTACTTC	CASRNLGEGSYEQYF
TRBD2	TRBV7-3	-	TRBJ2-7	TGTGCCAGCAGCTCCGGACTAGCCTCCGAGCAGTACTTC	CASSSGLASEQYF
-	TRBV5-1	-	TRBJ1-3	TGCGCCAGCAGCAAGACAGAATCTGGAAACACCATATATTTT	CASSKTESGNTIYF
-	TRBV19	-	TRBJ1-5	TGTGCCAGTAGTATAAGCAGTCAGCCCCAGCATTTT	CASSISSQPQHF
TRBD2	TRBV7-2	-	TRBJ2-3	TGTGCCAGCAGCTCGGGACTAGCGGGAGGGCCGCCGGGGCATACGCAGTATTTT	CASSSGLAGGPPGHTQYF
-	TRBV11-3	-	TRBJ2-1	TGTGCCAGCAGCTTAGATTTGGGCAGCAATGAGCAGTTCTTC	CASSLDLGSNEQFF
-	TRBV6-1	-	TRBJ1-4	TGTGCCAGCAGTGGACAGGCAACTAATGAAAAACTGTTTTTT	CASSGQATNEKLFF
TRBD1	TRBV5-1	-	TRBJ1-4	TGCGCCAGCAGCTCAGGGGGCGTGCTTGAAAAACTGTTTTTT	CASSSGGVLEKLFF
TRBD1	TRBV27	-	TRBJ1-1	TGTGCCAGCAGTTCGTCACAACAGGGGTCGAACACTGAAGCTTTCTTT	CASSSSQQGSNTEAFF
TRBD2	TRBV5-1	-	TRBJ2-3	TGCGCCAGCTTCCCTCTTTCTAGCGGGCTAACAGATACGCAGTATTTT	CASFPLSSGLTDTQYF
-	TRBV18	-	TRBJ2-5	TGTGCCAGCTCACCTATTCCCCTCCAAGAGACCCAGTACTTC	CASSPIPLQETQYF
TRBD1	TRBV19	-	TRBJ1-5	TGTGCCAGTAGTATTTTCAGGGGGGTCTATCAGCCCCAGCATTTT	CASSIFRGVYQPQHF
-	TRBV9	-	TRBJ2-2	TGTGCCAGCACCGACTCCCGGGGGACCGGGGAGCTGTTTTTT	CASTDSRGTGELFF
TRBD2	TRBV10-1	-	TRBJ2-1	TGCGCCAGCAGTGAGTCTCGAGCGGGAGCTTACAATGAGCAGTTCTTC	CASSESRAGAYNEQFF
-	TRBV10-3	-	TRBJ2-7	TGTGCCATCAGTCAAACCTTGGACGGAGGATACGAGCAGTACTTC	CAISQTLDGGYEQYF
-	TRBV30	-	TRBJ2-7	TGTGCCTGGGGCCGGAGGAGCAGGGAGGACGAGCAGTACTTC	CAWGRRSREDEQYF
-	TRBV5-1	-	TRBJ2-7	TGCGCCAGCAGCGTCGACAGGTCCCTCGAGCAGTACTTC	CASSVDRSLEQYF
TRBD1	TRBV5-5	-	TRBJ1-5	TGTGCCAGCAGGTCCGGGACAGGGGACAATCAGCCCCAGCATTTT	CASRSGTGDNQPQHF
TRBD2	TRBV27	once	TRBJ2-5	TGTGCCAGCAGGGTAATTGGACTAGCGGGAGGTGGGGAGACCCAGTACTTC	CASRVIGLAGGGETQYF
TRBD1	TRBV6-1	few	TRBJ2-3	TGTGCCAGCAGCCGGGACAGGGACGCGGATACGCAGTATTTT	CASSRDRDADTQYF
TRBD1	TRBV9	-	TRBJ1-5	TGTGCCAGCAGCGTAGTTGGACGACAGGGGGCATCTTATAGCAATCAGCCCCAGCATTTT	CASSVVGRQGASYSNQPQHF
TRBD2	TRBV18	-	TRBJ2-3	TGTGCCAGCTCACTGAGGACTAGCGGTCCCCAGAAGGCAGATACGCAGTATTTT	CASSLRTSGPQKADTQYF
-	TRBV5-1	-	TRBJ2-2	TGCGCCAGCAGCCGACGGGGAGTCCCCACCGGGGAGCTGTTTTTT	CASSRRGVPTGELFF
-	TRBV7-7	-	TRBJ2-5	TGTGCCAGCAGCCCAACACTCAACCAAGAGACCCAGTACTTC	CASSPTLNQETQYF
-	TRBV5-1	-	TRBJ2-3	TGCGCCAGCAGAGAGGAGACAGATACGCAGTATTTT	CASREETDTQYF
TRBD1	TRBV7-9	once	TRBJ1-5	TGTGCCAGCAGCTTGGGGGACAGGGGTGGTCAGCCCCAGCATTTT	CASSLGDRGGQPQHF